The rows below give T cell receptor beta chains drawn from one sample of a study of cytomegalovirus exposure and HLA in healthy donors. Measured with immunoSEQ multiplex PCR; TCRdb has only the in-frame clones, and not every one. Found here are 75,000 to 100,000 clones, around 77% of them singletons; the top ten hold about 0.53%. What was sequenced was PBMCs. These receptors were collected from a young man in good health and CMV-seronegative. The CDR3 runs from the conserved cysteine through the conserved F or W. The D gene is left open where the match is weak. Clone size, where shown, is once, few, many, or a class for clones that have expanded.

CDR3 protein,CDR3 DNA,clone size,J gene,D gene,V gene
CASSLRGRPNEKLFF,TGTGCCAGCAGCTTAAGGGGGCGACCTAATGAAAAACTGTTTTTT,few,TRBJ1-4,TRBD1,TRBV5-6
CASSPLSPGELFF,TGTGCCAGCAGTCCCCTTTCCCCCGGGGAGCTGTTTTTT,-,TRBJ2-2,-,TRBV27
CASRDLGDYGYTF,TGTGCCAGCAGGGACCTCGGGGACTATGGCTACACCTTC,-,TRBJ1-2,-,TRBV6-5
CASSGTGGEEAFF,TGTGCCAGCAGTGGGACAGGGGGCGAGGAAGCTTTCTTT,-,TRBJ1-1,TRBD1,TRBV6-4
CAISPGLVDTQYF,TGTGCCATCTCTCCGGGACTAGTTGATACGCAGTATTTT,-,TRBJ2-3,TRBD2,TRBV28
CSVLFSGGLAKNIQYF,TGCAGCGTTTTATTTAGCGGGGGGTTAGCCAAAAACATTCAGTACTTC,-,TRBJ2-4,TRBD2,TRBV29-1
CASSPRQHTEAFF,TGTGCCAGCAGTCCCAGACAGCACACTGAAGCTTTCTTT,-,TRBJ1-1,-,TRBV25-1
CSVEVSNYNEQFF,TGCAGCGTTGAAGTGAGTAATTACAATGAGCAGTTCTTC,-,TRBJ2-1,-,TRBV29-1
CASSPRVSGTSGANVLTF,TGTGCCAGCAGCCCGAGGGTATCCGGAACCTCTGGGGCCAACGTCCTGACTTTC,-,TRBJ2-6,-,TRBV7-3
CASSGQPSNQPQHF,TGTGCCAGCAGCGGACAGCCTAGCAATCAGCCCCAGCATTTT,-,TRBJ1-5,-,TRBV2
CASSPGLNYLEAFF,TGCGCCAGCAGCCCGGGATTGAACTACTTAGAAGCTTTCTTT,-,TRBJ1-1,-,TRBV5-1
CASSLWRGAYEQYF,TGTGCCAGCAGCTTATGGCGGGGGGCCTACGAGCAGTACTTC,-,TRBJ2-7,TRBD2,TRBV11-2
CASSEAGQGNYGYTF,TGTGCCAGCAGTGAAGCGGGACAGGGGAACTATGGCTACACCTTC,few,TRBJ1-2,TRBD1,TRBV6-1
CASGRTGWNYGYTF,TGTGCCAGCGGAAGGACAGGGTGGAACTATGGCTACACCTTC,-,TRBJ1-2,TRBD1,TRBV2
CASRFESSYEQYF,TGTGCCAGCAGGTTCGAGAGCTCCTACGAGCAGTACTTC,-,TRBJ2-7,-,TRBV27
CASTLLSTGSYEQYF,TGTGCCAGCACCTTGCTATCGACAGGTTCCTACGAGCAGTACTTC,-,TRBJ2-7,-,TRBV11-3
CASSIAGGRGYTF,TGTGCCAGTAGTATAGCGGGGGGCCGGGGCTACACCTTC,-,TRBJ1-2,-,TRBV19
CASSPRAQVRDTEAFF,TGCGCCAGCAGCCCCCGGGCCCAAGTCAGGGACACTGAAGCTTTCTTT,-,TRBJ1-1,-,TRBV5-1
CASSIGGSRNTEAFF,TGTGCCAGTAGTATCGGGGGAAGTCGGAACACTGAAGCTTTCTTT,-,TRBJ1-1,-,TRBV19
CASTPTGVSNQPQHF,TGTGCCAGCACCCCGACAGGAGTTAGCAATCAGCCCCAGCATTTT,-,TRBJ1-5,-,TRBV6-6
CASSVLGGQVTDTQYF,TGTGCCAGCAGCGTACTCGGGGGGCAGGTAACAGATACGCAGTATTTT,-,TRBJ2-3,-,TRBV9
CASRSRGESTDTQYF,TGTGCCAGCAGATCGCGCGGAGAGAGCACAGATACGCAGTATTTT,-,TRBJ2-3,-,TRBV2
CASSRDSRYGYTF,TGCGCCAGCAGCCGGGACAGCCGGTATGGCTACACCTTC,few,TRBJ1-2,TRBD1,TRBV10-2
CASCRVAAGPYNEQFF,TGCGCCAGCTGCCGGGTGGCGGCGGGGCCCTACAATGAGCAGTTCTTC,once,TRBJ2-1,-,TRBV5-1
CASRRQTSTDTQYF,TGTGCCAGCAGAAGGCAGACTAGCACAGATACGCAGTATTTT,-,TRBJ2-3,-,TRBV7-9
CASSFNKGYGELFF,TGTGCCAGCAGCTTTAATAAGGGGTACGGGGAGCTGTTTTTT,-,TRBJ2-2,-,TRBV11-3
CSVAGGQGVSYEQYF,TGCAGCGTGGCTGGGGGACAGGGTGTCTCCTACGAGCAGTACTTC,once,TRBJ2-7,TRBD1,TRBV29-1
CASSPWASGRYNEQFF,TGTGCCAGCAGCCCGTGGGCTAGCGGGAGATACAATGAGCAGTTCTTC,once,TRBJ2-1,TRBD2,TRBV14
CASSTKPGQGLNSPLHF,TGTGCCAGCAGTACAAAGCCGGGACAGGGACTTAACTCACCCCTCCACTTT,few,TRBJ1-6,TRBD1,TRBV2
CASSLGLGGAPDTQYF,TGTGCCAGCAGCCTGGGACTAGGCGGCGCCCCAGATACGCAGTATTTT,-,TRBJ2-3,TRBD2,TRBV7-7
CAIKDREVTEAFF,TGTGCCATCAAGGACAGGGAGGTCACTGAAGCTTTCTTT,-,TRBJ1-1,TRBD1,TRBV10-3
CSVEARDRGLNEQFF,TGCAGCGTTGAAGCCCGGGACAGGGGGCTAAATGAGCAGTTCTTC,-,TRBJ2-1,TRBD1,TRBV29-1
CASTQFPADTGELFF,TGCGCCAGCACCCAATTCCCAGCGGACACCGGGGAGCTGTTTTTT,-,TRBJ2-2,-,TRBV5-1
CASSEGLFQETQYF,TGTGCCAGCAGTGAAGGACTTTTCCAAGAGACCCAGTACTTC,-,TRBJ2-5,-,TRBV2
CASSPQGSTDTQYF,TGTGCCAGCAGCCCGCAGGGGAGCACAGATACGCAGTATTTT,-,TRBJ2-3,-,TRBV7-3
CASSYSTGAGTEAFF,TGTGCCAGCAGTTACTCGACGGGCGCGGGCACTGAAGCTTTCTTT,few,TRBJ1-1,-,TRBV6-6
CASSLNGGTGNEQFF,TGCGCCAGCAGCTTGAACGGGGGGACCGGGAATGAGCAGTTCTTC,-,TRBJ2-1,TRBD2,TRBV5-1
CASSFRQGYSLNTEAFF,TGTGCCAGCAGCTTCCGACAGGGGTATTCCCTGAACACTGAAGCTTTCTTT,-,TRBJ1-1,TRBD1,TRBV5-6
CASSLPGGIGELFF,TGTGCCAGCAGCTTACCCGGTGGTATCGGGGAGCTGTTTTTT,-,TRBJ2-2,-,TRBV7-2
CASSYGLAGGYNEQFF,TGTGCCAGCAGTTATGGACTAGCGGGGGGATACAATGAGCAGTTCTTC,once,TRBJ2-1,TRBD2,TRBV6-6
CASSQDLLTSGWDNEQFF,TGCGCCAGCAGCCAAGATCTTTTGACTAGCGGCTGGGACAATGAGCAGTTCTTC,-,TRBJ2-1,TRBD2,TRBV4-1
CASSLTGTGDIQYF,TGTGCCAGCAGCTTAACCGGGACAGGGGACATTCAGTACTTC,few,TRBJ2-4,TRBD1,TRBV7-9